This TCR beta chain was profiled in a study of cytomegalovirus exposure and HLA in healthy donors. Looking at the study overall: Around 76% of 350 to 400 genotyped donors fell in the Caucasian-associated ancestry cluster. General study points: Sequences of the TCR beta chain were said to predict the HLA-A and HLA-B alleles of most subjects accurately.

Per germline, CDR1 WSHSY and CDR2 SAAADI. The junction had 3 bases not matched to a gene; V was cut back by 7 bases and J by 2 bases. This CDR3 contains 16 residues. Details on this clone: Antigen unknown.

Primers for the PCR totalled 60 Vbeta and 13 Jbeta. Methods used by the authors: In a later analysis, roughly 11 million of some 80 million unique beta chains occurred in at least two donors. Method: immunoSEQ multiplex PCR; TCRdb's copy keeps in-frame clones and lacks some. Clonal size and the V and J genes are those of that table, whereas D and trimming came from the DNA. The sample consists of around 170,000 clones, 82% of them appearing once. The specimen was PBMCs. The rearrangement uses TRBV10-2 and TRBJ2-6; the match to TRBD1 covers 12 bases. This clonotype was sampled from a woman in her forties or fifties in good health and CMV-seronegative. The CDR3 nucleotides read TGCGCCAGCACGGGACAGGGGGCGCCTGGGGCCAACGTCCTGACTTTC. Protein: CASTGQGAPGANVLTF.